One and the same sample provided the 6 T cell receptor beta chains below, sequenced in a study of Ad26.COV2.S vaccination and SARS-CoV-2 variants (dated by TCRdb to the early 2020s). The library relied on the immunoSEQ multiplex PCR assay. What TCRdb holds here is the immuneACCESS table cut down to in-frame rearrangements. Part of the clones is not present; checked against another copy, under half of the missing clones reflect an unresolved V gene, and the others are unexplained. Within this sample are about 480,000 clones, with around 88% of them counted one time only. Together, the top ten hold roughly 13% of the sample. The intended sense of this specimen's treatment or condition label: around 19 received Ad26.COV2.S at low or high dose, single or two shots; about 5 received placebo; per-sample allocation not given. For vaccine and placebo recipients, the sequenced repertoires came from samples collected on day 63 after the first injection.

The sequencing used peripheral blood, collected in a trial of Ad26.COV2.S vaccine versus placebo. Source of these receptors: a person aged 18 to 65 who received the Ad26.COV2.S COVID-19 vaccine or a placebo.

The chain recombines TRBV2 with TRBJ2-7; 9 bases align to TRBD2. With 4 bases clipped from V and 6 bases from J, the junction kept 10 bases outside the gene matches. Germline CDR1 SNHLY, CDR2 FYNNEI. CDR3 length equals 15 residues. CDR3 DNA sequence: TGTGCCAGCAGTGCCATGGCGGGAGGGCCCGTCGAGCAGTACTTC. Protein: CASSAMAGGPVEQYF.

This clone showed up just once. The chain has TRBV28 and TRBJ2-7; D is possibly TRBD1 or TRBD2 (5 bases each). Germline V gene lookup returns CDR1 MDHEN and CDR2 SYDVKM. Trimming stripped 6 bases from V and 4 bases from J, with 16 bases between. CDR3 length: 14 amino acids. The DNA of the CDR3 is TGTGCCAGCAGAACACGGGGCGGGCCTTACGAGCAGTACTTC. Translation gives CASRTRGGPYEQYF.

The chain combines TRBV29-1 with TRBJ2-7; possibly TRBD2 for D (5 bases). Trimming pared 4 bases from V and 1 base from J, leaving 8 bases between. Germline CDR1 SQVTM, CDR2 ANQGSEA. CDR3 length equals 12 residues. The CDR3 protein is CSVGRGSYEQYF. DNA for the CDR3: TGCAGCGTTGGTCGGGGTTCCTACGAGCAGTACTTC.

The chain employs TRBV28 and TRBJ1-1; the match to TRBD1 covers 8 bases. The CDR3 extends over 14 amino acids. V gave up 6 bases and J gave up 3 bases; unmatched junction bases: 6. Germline V lookup: CDR1 MDHEN, CDR2 SYDVKM. The CDR3 protein is CASSPGQVHTEAFF. CDR3 in DNA: TGTGCCAGCAGCCCGGGACAGGTCCACACTGAAGCTTTCTTT.

The J gene is TRBJ1-4, the V gene TRBV4-3, with 9 bases fitting TRBD1. The CDR3 is 17 residues long. The germline gives CDR1 LGHNA, CDR2 YSLEER. The V segment lost 4 bases and the J segment 0 bases; nucleotides outside the gene matches: 6. DNA of the CDR3: TGCGCCAGCAGCCCGGACAGGGGAGCCGCAACTAATGAAAAACTGTTTTTT. Its translation: CASSPDRGAATNEKLFF.

The chain uses TRBV28 and TRBJ2-5; no firm D call. CDR1 and CDR2 (germline): MDHEN, SYDVKM. The CDR3 length is 12 residues. The V and J ends lost 2 bases and 1 base respectively, with 2 bases between them. The CDR3, as DNA: TGTGCCAGCAGTTTAGCCCAAGAGACCCAGTACTTC. Amino acids: CASSLAQETQYF.